The clone carrying this TCR beta chain was counted once. The data derive from a study of radiotherapy plus CTLA-4 blockade in lung cancer. This CDR3 comprises 13 residues. Germline V gives CDR1 SEHNR, CDR2 FQNEAQ (reference sequence). The germline V and J ends were trimmed by 3 bases and 4 bases, with 9 bases remaining between them. Method: immunoSEQ multiplex PCR; TCRdb's copy keeps in-frame clones and lacks some. The data show some 98,000 clones, with roughly 80% seen just once and 3% to 3.5% held by the top ten. The starting material was peripheral blood, obtained from a patient treated with radiotherapy plus ipilimumab. The chain combines TRBV7-9 with TRBJ2-5, with D hard to call. The origin of this receptor is a human donor with non-small cell lung cancer who had a partial response to radiotherapy plus ipilimumab. The CDR3 here is CASSFPRLETQYF. Here the CDR3 DNA reads TGTGCCAGCAGCTTTCCCAGGTTAGAGACCCAGTACTTC. Complete variable domain (other parts from reference TRBV7-9 and TRBJ2-5): DTGVSQNPRHKITKRGQNVTFRCDPISEHNRLYWYRQTLGQGPEFLTYFQNEAQLEKSRLLSDRFSAERPKGSFSTLEIQRTEQGDSAMYLCASSFPRLETQYFGPGTRLLVL.